A single sample is the source of the 27 T cell receptor beta chains below, sequenced in a study of T cell responses to AZD1222 COVID-19 vaccine. Using immunoSEQ multiplex PCR, the repertoire was profiled, and TCRdb retains in-frame clones only, with some absent. The sample carries over 110,000 clones, roughly 93% recorded once. The sample consisted of peripheral blood, taken 28 days after the second AZD1222 dose. Receptors originate from an adult who received the AZD1222 COVID-19 vaccine.

The chain is built from TRBV7-9 and TRBJ2-7; TRBD2 might be the D (6 bases). V dropped 5 bases and J dropped 3 bases, with 11 bases sitting between them. This CDR3 is built from 13 residues. From germline, CDR1 is SEHNR and CDR2 FQNEAQ (reference sequence). CDR3 region: CASSAAGSYEQYF. In DNA, the CDR3 is TGTGCCAGCAGCGCCGCCGGGAGCTACGAGCAGTACTTC. The full variable domain, completed using reference TRBV7-9 and TRBJ2-7, is DTGVSQNPRHKITKRGQNVTFRCDPISEHNRLYWYRQTLGQGPEFLTYFQNEAQLEKSRLLSDRFSAERPKGSFSTLEIQRTEQGDSAMYLCASSAAGSYEQYFGPGTRLTVT.

This clone was picked up one time. CDR3 region: CASSLQGGAGELFF. In DNA form, the CDR3 reads TGTGCCAGCAGCTTACAGGGGGGGGCCGGGGAGCTGTTTTTT. The chain combines TRBV11-3 with TRBJ2-2, with D perhaps matching TRBD1 or TRBD2 (7 bases each). CDR3 length: 14 amino acids. Germline V gene sequence: CDR1 SGHNT, CDR2 YENEEA. V lost 2 bases and J 6 bases, leaving 10 bases between the germline ends.

The chain links TRBV7-2 to TRBJ2-3; TRBD1 might be the D (6 bases). This CDR3 contains 15 residues. Between the trimmed V and J ends, which lost 5 bases and 4 bases, there was a span of 16 bases. Per germline, CDR1 SGHTA and CDR2 FQGNSA. Here the CDR3 reads CASSPVGGVADTQYF. Here the CDR3 DNA reads TGTGCCAGCAGCCCAGTAGGGGGAGTGGCAGATACGCAGTATTTT.

The rearrangement uses TRBV7-2 and TRBJ1-2, with D maybe TRBD1 (5 bases). V shed 5 bases and J shed 0 bases, with 16 bases lying between them. The CDR3 is 16 residues long. Germline-derived CDR1 and CDR2 are SGHTA and FQGNSA. CDR3 amino acids: CASSLMGGESNYGYTF. Here the CDR3 DNA reads TGTGCCAGCAGCCTTATGGGGGGGGAGTCTAACTATGGCTACACCTTC.

The chain joins TRBV7-3 to TRBJ1-4, with TRBD1 matching over 10 bases. This CDR3 has 15 residues. V lost 6 bases to trimming and J lost 8 bases; unmatched junction nucleotides: 9. Germline V gene data show CDR1 as SGHTA and CDR2 as FQGTGA. The CDR3 region is CASSRNPGQGEKLFF. DNA for the CDR3: TGTGCCAGCAGTCGGAACCCGGGACAGGGGGAAAAACTGTTTTTT.

The gene calls are TRBV12-3 or TRBV12-4 and TRBJ1-1, with D hard to call. This CDR3 is built from 11 residues. V gave up 6 bases and J gave up 6 bases, with 8 bases separating them. CDR3 in DNA: TGTGCCAGCAGCCTTGGCGCTGAAGCTTTCTTT. It codes for CASSLGAEAFF.

The J gene is TRBJ1-6, the V gene TRBV24-1; perhaps TRBD1 as D (5 bases). V dropped 4 bases and J dropped 10 bases, with 7 bases sitting between them. CDR1 and CDR2 (germline): KGHDR, SFDVKD. The CDR3 is 12 residues long. In DNA form, the CDR3 reads TGTGCCACCAGTGACTCAGGGTCACCCCTCCACTTT. This translates into CATSDSGSPLHF.

The gene calls are TRBV15 and TRBJ2-1; D gene ambiguous. The CDR3 contains 12 residues. Germline V gene data show CDR1 as LNHNV and CDR2 as YYDKDF (reference sequence). The V end lost 9 bases, the J end lost 5 bases, and 11 bases lay between the germline ends. The CDR3 region is CATGRPHNEQFF. The CDR3 nucleotides read TGTGCCACAGGTAGGCCACACAATGAGCAGTTCTTC.

V and J are TRBV11-2 and TRBJ2-7; D is undetermined. Germline V gene data show CDR1 as SGHAT and CDR2 as FQNNGV. Trimming removed 0 bases from V and 5 bases from J, with 14 bases in between. The CDR3 is made up of 15 amino acids. The CDR3 region has the DNA TGTGCCAGCAGCTTAGATCACCCCTTCGCTAACGAGCAGTACTTC. Protein: CASSLDHPFANEQYF.

V and J are TRBV7-2 and TRBJ2-6; D perhaps matches TRBD2 (5 bases). The CDR3 is 16 residues long. The V end lost 0 bases, the J end lost 0 bases, and 6 bases lay between the germline ends. Per germline, CDR1 SGHTA and CDR2 FQGNSA. The CDR3 region has the DNA TGTGCCAGCAGCTTAGCTGGGAGCTCTGGGGCCAACGTCCTGACTTTC. Protein sequence: CASSLAGSSGANVLTF.

The count of this clone is one. The chain couples TRBV7-2 to TRBJ1-3, with D maybe TRBD1 (5 bases). This CDR3 is 18 amino acids long. Trimming left V 0 bases short and J 0 bases short, with 15 bases between. Germline V lookup: CDR1 SGHTA, CDR2 FQGNSA. The CDR3 DNA reads TGTGCCAGCAGCTTAGCCTCGGGGCAGGCCTTCTCTGGAAACACCATATATTTT. Its protein product is CASSLASGQAFSGNTIYF.

The J gene is TRBJ1-2, the V gene TRBV28; 7 nucleotides align to TRBD1. The CDR3 sequence is 15 residues long. The V and J ends lost 3 bases and 3 bases, in that order; junction bases with no gene match: 7. The germline CDR1 and CDR2 sequences are MDHEN and SYDVKM. The chain's CDR3 is CASSFTGAMDYGYTF. The CDR3 DNA reads as TGTGCCAGCAGTTTTACAGGGGCAATGGACTATGGCTACACCTTC.

J is TRBJ2-2 and V is TRBV11-3, with 13 bases lining up with TRBD2. CDR1 is SGHNT and CDR2 is YENEEA in the germline V gene. With V trimmed by 5 bases and J by 1 base, 7 bases remained unmatched. The CDR3 spans 18 residues. The CDR3 sequence: CASSPSGLAGLNTGELFF. In nucleotides, the CDR3 is TGTGCCAGCAGCCCCTCGGGACTAGCGGGACTGAACACCGGGGAGCTGTTTTTT.

The gene calls are TRBV18 and TRBJ1-3; unclear D gene. The CDR3 loop spans 14 amino acids. The V end was cut by 5 bases, the J end by 8 bases, with 16 bases between. Germline CDR1 KGHSH, CDR2 LQKENI. CDR3 in DNA: TGTGCCAGCTCAGAAGGGAGTGATCGGGACACCATATATTTT. This gives the protein CASSEGSDRDTIYF.

In its sample, this clone was seen once. Written as DNA, the CDR3 is TGTGCCAGCAGCCAAGAGTGGGCTAGGTCGGGGACCCAGTACTTC. As protein: CASSQEWARSGTQYF. This chain connects TRBV3-1 (or the pseudogene TRBV3-2) to TRBJ2-5; no clear D gene. The germline V and J ends were trimmed by 0 bases and 7 bases, with 15 bases remaining between them. This CDR3 spans 15 amino acids. CDR1 LGHDT and CDR2 YNNKEL come from the germline V gene (reference sequence).

V usage is TRBV9 and J usage is TRBJ2-3; the D gene is possibly TRBD1 (5 bases). Looked up from germline, CDR1 is SGDLS and CDR2 is YYNGEE. This CDR3 has 14 residues. Trimming cost V 0 bases and J 5 bases, with 10 bases left between them. CDR3 region: CASSVASRGDTQYF. Written as DNA, the CDR3 is TGTGCCAGCAGCGTAGCGAGTAGGGGAGATACGCAGTATTTT.

The CDR3 DNA sequence: TGTGCCAGTAGTATAATGGGGATGAACACTGAAGCTTTCTTT. As protein: CASSIMGMNTEAFF. The V call is TRBV19, the J call TRBJ1-1; no clear D. V lost 2 bases and J 0 bases, leaving 7 bases between the germline ends. This CDR3 is built from 14 residues. Germline V lookup: CDR1 LNHDA, CDR2 SQIVND (reference sequence).

This chain links TRBV20-1 with TRBJ2-1; D ambiguous. CDR1 DFQATT and CDR2 SNEGSKA come from the germline V gene (reference sequence). With 1 base removed from V and 5 bases from J, the gap between germline ends came to 3 bases. The CDR3 covers 11 residues. In DNA, the CDR3 is TGCAGTGCTAGAGGCAACAATGAGCAGTTCTTC. The encoded protein is CSARGNNEQFF.

V and J are TRBV27 and TRBJ2-2; 10 nucleotides line up with TRBD1. This CDR3 spans 18 amino acids. With V trimmed by 5 bases and J by 3 bases, 12 bases remained unmatched. Germline V lookup: CDR1 MNHEY, CDR2 SMNVEV (reference sequence). The DNA of the CDR3 is TGTGCCAGCAGTCCCGTGACAGGGGGCAAGAGTTACACCGGGGAGCTGTTTTTT. The encoded protein is CASSPVTGGKSYTGELFF.

The chain uses TRBV7-8 and TRBJ1-6; TRBD1 is a possible D gene (5 bases). Germline lookup yields CDR1 SGHVS and CDR2 FQNEAQ. This CDR3 contains 16 residues. Trimming pared 7 bases from V and 0 bases from J, leaving 13 bases between. CDR3 sequence (DNA): TGTGCCAGCAAAGGGACCGAAAGCTCCTATAATTCACCCCTCCACTTT. Its protein is CASKGTESSYNSPLHF. The full variable domain, rest sourced from reference TRBV7-8 and TRBJ1-6, is GAGVSQSPRYKVAKRGQDVALRCDPISGHVSLFWYQQALGQGPEFLTYFQNEAQLDKSGLPSDRFFAERPEGSVSTLKIQRTQQEDSAVYLCASKGTESSYNSPLHFGNGTRLTVT.

The chain links TRBV7-2 to TRBJ2-2; 8 nucleotides match TRBD1. From germline, CDR1 is SGHTA and CDR2 FQGNSA. J gave up 4 bases and V 6 bases, and 7 bases lay outside the gene matches. CDR3 length: 15 amino acids. The CDR3 protein is CASRQGGTFTGELFF. The CDR3 coding sequence is TGTGCCAGCAGACAGGGGGGCACATTCACCGGGGAGCTGTTTTTT.

This clone was counted once. The CDR3 loop is CASSLQRSAGYTF. The CDR3 nucleotides are TGTGCCAGCAGTTTACAAAGGTCTGCTGGCTACACCTTC. The gene calls are TRBV27 and TRBJ1-2; D call uncertain. There are 13 residues in the CDR3. Trimming removed 2 bases at V and 7 bases at J, with 11 bases between. Germline CDR1 reads MNHEY; CDR2 reads SMNVEV (reference sequence).

The V gene is TRBV7-2, the J gene TRBJ2-1; D possibly matches TRBD1 or TRBD2 (5 bases each). Germline V lookup: CDR1 SGHTA, CDR2 FQGNSA. There are 14 residues in the CDR3. With 7 bases removed from V and 5 bases from J, the gap between germline ends came to 15 bases. DNA of the CDR3: TGTGCCAGCATGCAGGGTAGGGAGAACAATGAGCAGTTCTTC. It is translated as CASMQGRENNEQFF.

Here the CDR3 reads CASSPLLLGETQYF. CDR3 bases: TGTGCCAGCAGCCCACTGTTGTTGGGGGAGACCCAGTACTTC. The V call is TRBV7-9, the J call TRBJ2-5; D is unresolved. V dropped 5 bases and J dropped 5 bases, with 15 bases sitting between them. CDR1 is SEHNR and CDR2 is FQNEAQ in the germline V gene (reference sequence). CDR3 length: 14 residues.

The chain employs TRBV11-2 and TRBJ1-1, with D hard to call. The CDR3 has 16 residues. V was clipped by 6 bases and J by 0 bases, with 17 bases between them. Germline V gene lookup returns CDR1 SGHAT and CDR2 FQNNGV. CDR3 nucleotides: TGTGCCAGCAGTTTACTTTCGGACGGAATGAACACTGAAGCTTTCTTT. Amino acid sequence: CASSLLSDGMNTEAFF.

The rearrangement links TRBV30 to TRBJ2-3; TRBD2 matches at 7 bases. Germline V gives CDR1 GTSNPN, CDR2 SVGIG (reference sequence). The CDR3 sequence is 13 residues long. V lost 8 bases to trimming and J lost 5 bases; unmatched junction nucleotides: 10. CDR3 residues: CAQLGGGVDTQYF. The CDR3 DNA is TGTGCCCAACTGGGCGGGGGTGTAGATACGCAGTATTTT.

This clone has a single count. The chain has TRBV3-1 (or the pseudogene TRBV3-2) and TRBJ1-1; possibly TRBD1 for D (6 bases). The V end lost 0 bases, the J end lost 3 bases, and 17 bases lay between the germline ends. From germline, CDR1 is LGHDT and CDR2 YNNKEL (reference sequence). The CDR3 has 17 amino acids. CDR3 coding DNA: TGTGCCAGCAGCCAAGAAGGGGGGGCCGGAGAGGACACTGAAGCTTTCTTT. Its protein is CASSQEGGAGEDTEAFF.